Listed here is a single T cell receptor beta chain. Its specific antigen is unknown. The sample holds no much larger clone one base away, and base qualities are not on file. The data were taken from a study of cytomegalovirus exposure and HLA in healthy donors (dated by TCRdb to 2015 to 2018). In the study overall: In an earlier analysis of 587 of the donors, 276 Gb of sequence data and 90 million to 130 million unique TCR beta sequences from some 170 million T cells were reported. Approximately 300 gigabases of sequencing data and approximately 92 million unique TCR sequences made up an early release that covered fewer than 650 HLA-typed donors. Among the roughly 370 genotyped donors, approximately 82% belonged to the genetic ancestry cluster associated with self-reported Caucasian donors. The aim of the study was to test whether cataloging public T cell receptors could identify signatures of past pathogen exposure. The study used immunosequencing to profile the T cell repertoires of some 600 subjects and linked those repertoires to cytomegalovirus serostatus. Along with the roughly 670-subject first cohort, a separate validation cohort of around 110 different subjects was used. High-throughput TCR immunosequencing, statistical association of individual TCRs with disease status, and machine learning were combined to predict cytomegalovirus infection status. A later analysis re-analyzed previously published TCR beta repertoires from hundreds of donors and added high-resolution HLA genotyping to study TCR occurrence patterns. Rather than using new phenotypic data, the later analysis identified candidate immune exposures from TCR beta sequences and from how often those sequences occurred across donors. An earlier analysis of some 600 of the donors applied high-throughput TCR beta sequencing to assess whether each TCR beta V gene segment acted as functional or pseudogenic. Donor age, sex, ethnicity and CMV serostatus were collected together with the repertoire data. In a later genetic analysis, genome-wide SNP genotypes for about 60% of the 666 donors were used, and that subset was treated as a discovery cohort. Every repertoire in the discovery cohort had been generated on one and the same sequencing platform. Both class I and class II loci were covered by HLA typing, at four-digit resolution. Typing coverage differed by locus: A, B, C, DRB1 and DQB1 were typed in about 629-630 donors, DQA1 in approximately 520, DPA1 in some 570, and DPB1 in just under 490. Four or five DR-DQ haplotypes were handled as single units for association and clustering because linkage in the cohort was strong. Across 300 to 400 genotyped donors of the cohort, an average of about 220,000 unique TCR beta nucleotide sequences per donor were sequenced, and approximately 17% of those sequences were non-productive.

What the study reported, not specific to this receptor: A later genetic analysis associated a missense DCLRE1C variant with V-gene and J-gene trimming of TCR beta chains, and an independent cohort replicated the association. In an earlier analysis of about 600 of the donors, most TCR beta V segments appeared in productive rearrangements about 87% or about 30% of the time, broadly matching IMGT annotations. Three of the identified cytomegalovirus-associated TCR beta chains were confirmed in vitro to be specific for cytomegalovirus antigens. Some IMGT-functional V segments, including TRBV6-2 and TRBV6-3, could not be distinguished by the 87-base-pair reads and were therefore excluded. Linkage disequilibrium might explain the correlated functional status among segregating V segments, but an unknown experimental factor could not be ruled out. According to a later analysis, most CMV-associated TCR beta chains appeared to be HLA-restricted, and the HLA associations seemed to be driven largely by CMV exposure. For the cohort, immune exposure information was limited to CMV serostatus. The authors suggested that the approach could potentially be generalized to other disease states and immunological phenotypes. The study gave a list of under 200 TCR beta chains associated with cytomegalovirus. At a false discovery rate of 0.05, a later analysis linked 16,000 or so TCR beta sequences to specific HLA alleles. A further reported finding was that TCR beta sequences accurately predicted the HLA-A and HLA-B alleles for most subjects in the first cohort. Only TCR beta chains were sequenced in this cohort, and the absence of alpha or paired-chain data limited detectable features. Most TCR sequences were observed very rarely across donors, whereas some public TCRs were present in many individuals. Cytomegalovirus status was reported to be diagnosed by the classifier with high specificity and sensitivity in both the original and validation cohorts. Strong co-occurrence of HLA alleles, especially DR and DQ, made assigning TCR associations to individual alleles difficult. According to a later analysis, TCR association rates differed among HLA loci, with DRB1 alleles showing the most associated TCRs and HLA-C alleles showing the fewest. HLA typing was unavailable for some donors at each locus, so association tests used only the typed subset. Roughly uniform sequencing depth across donors was assumed in presence/absence analyses, although this assumption may not hold. Because counts were too low, approximately 15 rarely observed V segments, including chromosome 9 orphons, were excluded from the earlier analysis of some 540 of the donors. In a later analysis, HLA-associated TCR beta chains showed more clonal expansion and lower generation probabilities than non-associated chains that were equally common. Compared with the approximately 710-donor mean, donors in an Asian-associated ancestry cluster had fewer N-insertions in productive TCRs, according to a later genetic analysis. A later analysis reported that several top co-occurrence clusters appeared linked to parvovirus B19, influenza, CMV and Epstein-Barr virus. A group of highly shared sequence variants was considered likely to be a technical artifact of the sequencing pipeline.

From a lookup of the germline V gene, CDR1 and CDR2 are SNHLY and FYNNEI. From cysteine to phenylalanine, the CDR3 is 15 amino acids long. Kept here is only the CDR3 DNA, which spans 45 bases and is read in frame from base 1. The V and J ends are trimmed by 3 bases and 2 bases, leaving 12 bases between them. In total, fewer than 750 healthy bone marrow donors made up the cohort. All cohort members were sampled while nominally healthy, although unrecorded immune exposures were likely present. The donor tested CMV seropositive, placing the donor among the 310 or so seropositive members of the cohort. A peripheral blood sample was collected from each donor, and TCR beta sequencing was performed on peripheral blood mononuclear cells. The Qiagen DNeasy Blood Extraction Kit was used to extract genomic DNA from the blood cell samples. Preparation of the library involved the immunoSEQ multiplex PCR assay. A mixture of 60 forward primers for TCR Vbeta segments and 13 reverse primers for TCR Jbeta segments was used in the multiplex PCR. Amplification of the CDR3 region of rearranged TCR beta genes was performed with a multiplex PCR assay on genomic DNA. The Illumina HiSeq System was used to sequence the amplified TCR beta libraries as 87-base-pair reads. The authors' pipeline ran thus. In a later analysis, about 80 million unique TCR beta chains were counted across the 500 to 850 repertoires, and approximately 11 million of these chains were shared by at least two donors. Raw reads were error-corrected and collapsed into unique sequences with a nearest-neighbor algorithm that merged closely related sequences to remove PCR and sequencing errors. V, D and J gene segments were assigned by aligning CDR3 sequences to IMGT reference sequences. For a sequence to be retained, a match of at least six nucleotides to both a V gene segment and a J gene segment was required. Rearrangements were classified as productive when the CDR3 lacked stop codons and remained in frame with V and J, and all other rearrangements were classified as non-productive. CDR3 was defined according to IMGT convention as the region running from the second conserved V-encoded cysteine to the conserved J-encoded phenylalanine. Sequences without an unambiguous match to a single V gene segment were excluded from the earlier analysis of approximately 600 of the donors. An earlier analysis of 500 to 700 of the donors classified V segments as functional when productive rearrangements were above 56.7% and as segregating when the standard deviation between donors was above 5%. A statistical classification framework was developed to diagnose cytomegalovirus status using the catalog of TCR beta chain sequences. In a later analysis, V and J genes were assigned by comparing TCR nucleotide sequences against IMGT/GENE-DB human TR gene sequences. Using the TCRdist pipeline, a later analysis assigned CDR3 sequences along with most-parsimonious VDJ recombination scenarios. A later analysis defined each TCR beta chain by its CDR3 amino acid sequence plus V-gene family, and excluded reads lacking a unique V-gene family. As a way to deal with suspected cross-contamination and a sequencing artifact, a later analysis dropped roughly 600 nucleotide sequences that were highly shared and had low generation probability. In a later analysis, a clonal expansion index for each public chain was calculated from normalized within-repertoire ranks of inferred template counts. In a later analysis, generation probabilities were computed using a VDJ recombination model fitted to out-of-frame rearrangements, and the results were checked against IGoR. A later analysis scored TCR-TCR, TCR-HLA and TCR-CMV co-occurrence with hypergeometric tests, applying a repertoire-size bias correction to TCR pairs. A later analysis estimated false discovery rates by permuting HLA or CMV assignments 20 times. In a later analysis, co-occurring TCRs were grouped using DBSCAN, and TCRdist sequence similarity was added for clustering within HLA-allele-positive subsets. For co-occurrence clustering, repertoires with fewer than 30,000 or more than 120,000 public chains were excluded, along with four to six repertoires with anomalous nucleotide sharing. TCRdb re-hosts the immuneACCESS table, in-frame sequences only. Its copies lack some clones; in the studies checked, an unresolved V gene accounts for under half of them, and the cause for the rest is not known. That table furnishes V, J and clone size, whereas the DNA furnished D and trimming. This sample comprises 180,000 or so clones, roughly 80% of them detected only once. The leading ten clones occupy under 6% of the sample.

Sequencing was performed on PBMCs. The sequence was collected from a woman in her 50s in good health and CMV-seropositive. The sequence is built from TRBV2 and TRBJ2-3, with the D gene not clear enough to name. The sequenced DNA: TGTGCCAGCAGTGAGACACCTATACCCACAGATACGCAGTATTTT. Its protein product is CASSETPIPTDTQYF. The full variable domain, completed from the reference TRBV2 and TRBJ2-3 proteins outside the CDR3, reads EPEVTQTPSHQVTQMGQEVILRCVPISNHLYFYWYRQILGQKVEFLVSFYNNEISEKSEIFDDQFSVERPDGSNFTLKIRSTKLEDSAMYFCASSETPIPTDTQYFGPGTRLTVL.